This T cell receptor beta chain was recovered during a study of T cell responses to AZD1222 COVID-19 vaccine. Profiling relied on immunoSEQ multiplex PCR, and the TCRdb table lists in-frame clones only, not all of them. The table lists 80,000 to 100,000 clones, roughly 88% of them singletons. CDR3 length: 14 amino acids. Germline V CDR1 and CDR2: SNHLY, FYNNEI. Trimming removed 1 base from V and 5 bases from J, with 11 bases in between. The sequence was obtained from an adult in good health. The gene calls are TRBV2 and TRBJ1-1; D is uncertain. The starting material was peripheral blood, obtained on day 0 of MenACWY control vaccination. The CDR3 spells CASSEDSRVTEAFF. Here the CDR3 DNA reads TGTGCCAGCAGTGAAGACTCCCGAGTGACTGAAGCTTTCTTT.